Detailed here is one T cell receptor (beta chain). These data come from a study of cytomegalovirus exposure and HLA in healthy donors. With 4 bases removed from V and 6 bases from J, the gap between germline ends came to 9 bases. The CDR3 is 12 residues long. The V gene's germline CDR1 is SGHDT and CDR2 YYEEEE. Researchers ran the PCR with 60 Vbeta and 13 Jbeta primers. Some clones are missing from TCRdb's copy, which holds only in-frame ones; the method was immunoSEQ multiplex PCR. Among some 150,000 clones listed, 70% to 90% were seen once. Input material: PBMCs. The V and J genes are TRBV5-6 and TRBJ2-3, with no clear D. The TCR comes from a man in his forties or fifties in good health and CMV-seronegative. The CDR3 here is CASSILRDTQYF. CDR3 bases: TGTGCCAGCAGCATACTCCGGGATACGCAGTATTTT.